The text below deals with one T cell receptor beta chain. In the authors' methods: Researchers report that nucleated cell counts were estimated from reference gene primer amplification. Profiled with immunoSEQ multiplex PCR; TCRdb holds only in-frame clones, not every one. The DNA was the basis for D and trimming; V, J and clone size are from that table. The sample shows some 250,000 clones, approximately 86% of them seen only once. The data belong to a study of blood T cell repertoires in COVID-19. Across the study: The samples span acute and convalescent COVID-19 from the United States, Italy and Spain. The cDNA or gDNA used as material had been derived from T cells, B-cell-depleted T cells, or PBMCs.

J lost 0 bases, V lost 1 base, and 6 bases had no gene match. The CDR3 has 17 residues. Germline CDR1 MNHNS, CDR2 SASEGT. Sequencing was done on a sample of peripheral blood. The receptor was isolated from a human donor in a cohort sampled during active COVID-19. The chain couples TRBV6-1 to TRBJ1-1; TRBD1 agrees at 9 bases. The CDR3 reads CASSEGTGALLNTEAFF. CDR3 coding DNA: TGTGCCAGCAGTGAAGGGACAGGGGCACTACTGAACACTGAAGCTTTCTTT.